This TCR beta chain stems from a study of CD8+ T cells in alopecia areata. Study background: A regimen of oral tofacitinib, 5 to 10 mg twice daily, was given to treated patients. General study points: In patients, TCRs were shared less clearly than in mice, and HLA may possibly be involved. Lesional scalp, notably in alopecia totalis/universalis, had clonality above that of normal scalp.

Lesional scalp tissue (obtained by punch biopsy) and peripheral blood were collected from alopecia areata patients. cDNA reverse transcribed from extracted RNA served as the sequencing template. Assay: immunoSEQ multiplex PCR; the TCRdb copy retains only in-frame clones and omits some. The sample holds roughly 250,000 clones; 67% are singletons and the top ten take 1% to 1.5%. Germline V gene sequence: CDR1 ENHRY, CDR2 SYGVKD. The length of the CDR3 is 13 residues. Trimming pared 5 bases from V and 4 bases from J, leaving 11 bases between. This clone has more than one count but fewer than ten. The antigen remains undetermined.

The TCR originated in a human donor with alopecia areata. The V and J genes are TRBV10-3 and TRBJ1-2, with D possibly being TRBD1 (6 bases). Here the sequenced sample was CD4+ T cells sorted from blood, taken at week 0. The CDR3, as DNA: TGTGCCATCAGTCCGGACAGCAGCTATGGCTACACCTTC. This sequence encodes CAISPDSSYGYTF.